The TCR beta chain described here comes from a study of cytomegalovirus exposure and HLA in healthy donors. Findings and limits, study-wide: Later, an analysis found that TCR clusters from the first cohort tended to co-occur in the approximately 130 validation repertoires. Cytomegalovirus status, reportedly, was diagnosed with high specificity and sensitivity by the classifier. In vitro confirmation showed a few CMV-associated chains to be CMV antigen specific.

On this clone: Its specificity is not known.

The donors were part of the validation cohort of roughly 110 subjects. That cohort was separate from the first cohort, which comprised 666 subjects. Measured with immunoSEQ multiplex PCR; TCRdb has only the in-frame clones, and not every one. The sample includes approximately 270,000 clones, about 86% seen only once; the top ten take around 1%. From germline, CDR1 is MNHEY and CDR2 SMNVEV (reference sequence). The CDR3 is 15 residues long. V dropped 4 bases and J dropped 3; count of bases not matched to a gene: 7. The sample consisted of PBMCs. The chain is built from TRBV27 and TRBJ1-2, with TRBD1 matching over 8 bases. This sequence originates from a woman younger than 35 in good health and CMV-seronegative. The CDR3 sequence is CASSSTGEEYYGYTF. The CDR3 nucleotides are TGTGCCAGCAGTTCGACAGGGGAGGAATACTATGGCTACACCTTC.